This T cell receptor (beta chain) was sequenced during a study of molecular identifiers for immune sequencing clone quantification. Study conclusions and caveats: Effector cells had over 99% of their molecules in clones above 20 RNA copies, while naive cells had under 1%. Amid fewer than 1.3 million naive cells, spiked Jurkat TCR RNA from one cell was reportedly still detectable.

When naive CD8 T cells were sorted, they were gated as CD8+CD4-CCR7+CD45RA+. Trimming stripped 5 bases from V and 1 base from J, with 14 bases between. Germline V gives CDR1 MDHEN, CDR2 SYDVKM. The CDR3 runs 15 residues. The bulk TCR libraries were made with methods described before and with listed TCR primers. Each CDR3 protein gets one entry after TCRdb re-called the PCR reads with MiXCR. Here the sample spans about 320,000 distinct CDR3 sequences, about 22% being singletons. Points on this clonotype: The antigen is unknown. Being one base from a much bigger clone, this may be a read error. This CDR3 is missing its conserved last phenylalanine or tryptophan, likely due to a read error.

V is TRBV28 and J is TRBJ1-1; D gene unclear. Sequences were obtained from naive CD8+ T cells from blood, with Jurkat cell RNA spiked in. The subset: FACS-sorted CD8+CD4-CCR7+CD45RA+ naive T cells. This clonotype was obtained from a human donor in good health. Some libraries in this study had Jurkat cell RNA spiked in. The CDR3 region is CASSLPQIANTEAFS. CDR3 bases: TGTGCCAGCAGTCTCCCCCAGATAGCGAACACTGAAGCTTTCTCT.